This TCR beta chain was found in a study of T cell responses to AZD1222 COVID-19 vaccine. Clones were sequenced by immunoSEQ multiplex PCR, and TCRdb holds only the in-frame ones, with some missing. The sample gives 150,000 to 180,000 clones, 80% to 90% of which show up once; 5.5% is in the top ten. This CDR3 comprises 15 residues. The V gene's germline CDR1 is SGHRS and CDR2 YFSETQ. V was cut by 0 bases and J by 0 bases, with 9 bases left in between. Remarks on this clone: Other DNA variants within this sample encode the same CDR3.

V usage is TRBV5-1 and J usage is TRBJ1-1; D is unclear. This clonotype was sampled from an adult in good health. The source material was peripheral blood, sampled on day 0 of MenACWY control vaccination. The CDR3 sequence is CASSLEWGMNTEAFF. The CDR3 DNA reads TGCGCCAGCAGCTTGGAATGGGGTATGAACACTGAAGCTTTCTTT.